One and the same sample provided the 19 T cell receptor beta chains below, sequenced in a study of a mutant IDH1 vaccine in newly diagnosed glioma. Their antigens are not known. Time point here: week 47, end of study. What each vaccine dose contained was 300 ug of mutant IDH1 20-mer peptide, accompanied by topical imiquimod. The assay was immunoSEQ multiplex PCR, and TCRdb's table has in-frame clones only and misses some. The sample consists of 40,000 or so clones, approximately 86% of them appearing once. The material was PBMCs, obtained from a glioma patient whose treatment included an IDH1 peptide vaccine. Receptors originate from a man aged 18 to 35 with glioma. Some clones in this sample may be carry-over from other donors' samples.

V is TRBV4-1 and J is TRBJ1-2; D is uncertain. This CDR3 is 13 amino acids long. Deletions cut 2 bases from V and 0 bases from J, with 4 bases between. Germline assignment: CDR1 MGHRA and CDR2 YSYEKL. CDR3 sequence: CASSQPANYGYTF. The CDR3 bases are TGCGCCAGCAGCCAACCCGCTAACTATGGCTACACCTTC.

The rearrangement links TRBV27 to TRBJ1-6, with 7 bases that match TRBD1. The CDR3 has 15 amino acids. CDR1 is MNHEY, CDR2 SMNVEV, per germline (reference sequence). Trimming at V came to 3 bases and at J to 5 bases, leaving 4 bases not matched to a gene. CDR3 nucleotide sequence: TGTGCCAGCAGTTTCCAGGACAGGAATAATTCACCCCTCCACTTT. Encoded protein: CASSFQDRNNSPLHF.

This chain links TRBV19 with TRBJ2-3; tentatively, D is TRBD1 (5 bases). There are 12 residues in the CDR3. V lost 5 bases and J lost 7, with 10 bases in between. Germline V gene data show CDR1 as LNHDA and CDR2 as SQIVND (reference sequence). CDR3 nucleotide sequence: TGTGCCAGTAGTTCCACAGGACATACGCAGTATTTT. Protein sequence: CASSSTGHTQYF.

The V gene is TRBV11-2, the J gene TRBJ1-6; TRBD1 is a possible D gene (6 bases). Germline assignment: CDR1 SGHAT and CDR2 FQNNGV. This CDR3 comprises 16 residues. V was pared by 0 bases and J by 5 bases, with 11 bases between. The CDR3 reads CASSLDAGAHNSPLHF. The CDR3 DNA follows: TGTGCCAGCAGCTTAGACGCAGGGGCCCATAATTCACCCCTCCACTTT.

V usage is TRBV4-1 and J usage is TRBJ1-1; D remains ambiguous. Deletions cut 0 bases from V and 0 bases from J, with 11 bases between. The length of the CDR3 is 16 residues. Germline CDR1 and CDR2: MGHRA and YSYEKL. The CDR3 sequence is CASSQEVQVVNTEAFF. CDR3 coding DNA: TGCGCCAGCAGCCAAGAAGTTCAGGTAGTGAACACTGAAGCTTTCTTT.

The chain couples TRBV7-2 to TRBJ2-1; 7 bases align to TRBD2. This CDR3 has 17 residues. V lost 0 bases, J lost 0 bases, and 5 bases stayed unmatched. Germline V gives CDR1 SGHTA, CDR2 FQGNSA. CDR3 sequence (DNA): TGTGCCAGCAGCTTAGCTCGGGGACTACCCTCCTACAATGAGCAGTTCTTC. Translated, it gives CASSLARGLPSYNEQFF. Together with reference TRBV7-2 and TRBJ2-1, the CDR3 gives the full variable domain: GAGVSQSPSNKVTEKGKDVELRCDPISGHTALYWYRQSLGQGLEFLIYFQGNSAPDKSGLPSDRFSAERTGGSVSTLTIQRTQQEDSAVYLCASSLARGLPSYNEQFFGPGTRLTVL.

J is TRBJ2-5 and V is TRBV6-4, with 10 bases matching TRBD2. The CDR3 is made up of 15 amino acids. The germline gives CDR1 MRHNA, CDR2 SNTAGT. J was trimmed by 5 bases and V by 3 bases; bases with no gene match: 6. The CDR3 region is CASSESGGASETQYF. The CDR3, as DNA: TGTGCCAGCAGTGAAAGCGGGGGGGCGAGTGAGACCCAGTACTTC.

The CDR3 bases are TGTGCCAGCCTTTTGCCGGGGGGTTCACCCCTCCACTTT. Translation gives CASLLPGGSPLHF. The chain has TRBV6-6 and TRBJ1-6, with D tentatively TRBD1 (5 bases). This CDR3 is 13 amino acids long. V lost 8 bases and J lost 9, with 14 bases in between. Germline CDR1 reads MNHNY; CDR2 reads SVGAGI (reference sequence).

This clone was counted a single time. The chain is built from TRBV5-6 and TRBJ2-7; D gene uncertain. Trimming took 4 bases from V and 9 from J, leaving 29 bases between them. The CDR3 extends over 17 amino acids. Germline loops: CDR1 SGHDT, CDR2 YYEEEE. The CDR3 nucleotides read TGTGCCAGCAGCCCCCAAGGAAATCCATGGTGGAATCGCTGGCAGTACTTC. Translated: CASSPQGNPWWNRWQYF. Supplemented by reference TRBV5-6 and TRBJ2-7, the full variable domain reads DAGVTQSPTHLIKTRGQQVTLRCSPKSGHDTVSWYQQALGQGPQFIFQYYEEEERQRGNFPDRFSGHQFPNYSSELNVNALLLGDSALYLCASSPQGNPWWNRWQYFGPGTRLTVT.

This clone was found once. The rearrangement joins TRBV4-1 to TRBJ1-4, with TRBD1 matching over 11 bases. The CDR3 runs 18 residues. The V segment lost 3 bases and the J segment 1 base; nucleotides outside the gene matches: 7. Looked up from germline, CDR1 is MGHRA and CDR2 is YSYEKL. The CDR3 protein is CASSQVAGTGGTNEKLFF. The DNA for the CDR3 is TGCGCCAGCAGCCAGGTTGCCGGGACAGGGGGAACTAATGAAAAACTGTTTTTT.

CDR3: CASKNGRGGSYNEQFF. Written as DNA, the CDR3 is TGTGCCAGTAAGAATGGTCGAGGTGGCAGCTACAATGAGCAGTTCTTC. This chain connects TRBV19 to TRBJ2-1; D not resolved. Germline-derived CDR1 and CDR2 are LNHDA and SQIVND (reference sequence). V lost 7 bases to trimming and J lost 3 bases, with 19 bases between them. CDR3 length: 16 amino acids.

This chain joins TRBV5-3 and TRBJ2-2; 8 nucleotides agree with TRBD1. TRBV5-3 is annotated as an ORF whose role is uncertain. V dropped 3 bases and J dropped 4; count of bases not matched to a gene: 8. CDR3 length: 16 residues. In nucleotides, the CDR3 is TGTGCCAGAAGCTCTGGCCGGACAGGGATCACCGGGGAGCTGTTTTTT. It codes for CARSSGRTGITGELFF.

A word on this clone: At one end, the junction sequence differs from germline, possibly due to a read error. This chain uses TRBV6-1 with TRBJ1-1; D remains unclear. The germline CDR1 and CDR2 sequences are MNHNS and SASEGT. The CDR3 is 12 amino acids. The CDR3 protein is CASREVGTEAFF. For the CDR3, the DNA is TGTGCCAGCAGGGAAGTGGGCACTGAAGCTTTCTTT.

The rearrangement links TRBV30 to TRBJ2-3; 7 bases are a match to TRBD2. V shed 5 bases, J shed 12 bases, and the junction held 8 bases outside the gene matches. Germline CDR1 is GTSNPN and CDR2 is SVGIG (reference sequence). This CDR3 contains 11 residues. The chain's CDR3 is CAWERSSGQYF. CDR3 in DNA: TGTGCCTGGGAGAGGTCTAGCGGACAGTATTTT.

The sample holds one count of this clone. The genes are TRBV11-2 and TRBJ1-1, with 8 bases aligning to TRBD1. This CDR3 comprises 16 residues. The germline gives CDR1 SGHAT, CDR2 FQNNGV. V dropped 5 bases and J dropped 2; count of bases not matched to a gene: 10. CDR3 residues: CASSPFWGTGNTEAFF. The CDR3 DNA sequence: TGTGCCAGCAGCCCCTTCTGGGGGACAGGTAACACTGAAGCTTTCTTT. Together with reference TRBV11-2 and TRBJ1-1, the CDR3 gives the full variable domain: EAGVAQSPRYKIIEKRQSVAFWCNPISGHATLYWYQQILGQGPKLLIQFQNNGVVDDSQLPKDRFSAERLKGVDSTLKIQPAKLEDSAVYLCASSPFWGTGNTEAFFGQGTRLTVV.

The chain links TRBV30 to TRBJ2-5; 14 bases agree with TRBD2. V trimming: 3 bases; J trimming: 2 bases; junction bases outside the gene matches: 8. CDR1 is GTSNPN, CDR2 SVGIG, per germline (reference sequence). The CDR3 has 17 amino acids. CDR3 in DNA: TGTGCCTGGAGCGAACGGACTAGCGGGAGGTGGCAAGAGACCCAGTACTTC. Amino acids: CAWSERTSGRWQETQYF.

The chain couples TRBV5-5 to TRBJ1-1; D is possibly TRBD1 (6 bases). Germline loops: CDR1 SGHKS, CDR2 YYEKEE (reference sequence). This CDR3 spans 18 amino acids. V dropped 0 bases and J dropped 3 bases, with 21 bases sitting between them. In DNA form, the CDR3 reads TGTGCCAGCAGCTTGGCATTGACAGGTGTATTTGGGGACACTGAAGCTTTCTTT. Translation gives CASSLALTGVFGDTEAFF.

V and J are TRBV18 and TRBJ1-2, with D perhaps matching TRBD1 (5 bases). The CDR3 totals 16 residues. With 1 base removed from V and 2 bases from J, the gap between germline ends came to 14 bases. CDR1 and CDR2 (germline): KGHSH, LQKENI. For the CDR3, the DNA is TGTGCCAGCTCACCACGGGAATCGACAGTGAACTATGGCTACACCTTC. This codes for CASSPRESTVNYGYTF. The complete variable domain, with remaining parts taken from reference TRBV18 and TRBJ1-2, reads NAGVMQNPRHLVRRRGQEARLRCSPMKGHSHVYWYRQLPEEGLKFMVYLQKENIIDESGMPKERFSAEFPKEGPSILRIQQVVRGDSAAYFCASSPRESTVNYGYTFGSGTRLTVV.

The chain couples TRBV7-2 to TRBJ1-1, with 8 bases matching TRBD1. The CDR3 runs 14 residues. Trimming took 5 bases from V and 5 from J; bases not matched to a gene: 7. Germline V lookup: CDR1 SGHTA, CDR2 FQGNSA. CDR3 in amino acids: CASSPTTGVTEAFF. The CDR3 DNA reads TGTGCCAGCAGCCCCACGACAGGGGTAACTGAAGCTTTCTTT.